This paragraph covers one T cell receptor beta chain sequence. Cohort placement rested on clinical history that participants reported themselves. The sample comes from a study of blood T cell repertoires in COVID-19. About the research overall: Sites in the United States, Italy and Spain provided acute and convalescent COVID-19 samples. T cells, B-cell-depleted T cells, or PBMCs supplied cDNA or gDNA.

The CDR3 consists of 17 residues. Germline CDR1 and CDR2: SEHNR and FQNEAQ (reference sequence). The junction had 10 bases not matched to a gene; V was cut back by 4 bases and J by 2 bases. Profiled with immunoSEQ multiplex PCR; TCRdb holds only in-frame clones, not every one. Of a few hundred thousand clones in the sample, around 91% are singletons; the top ten hold 0.6%. The sequenced sample was PBMCs or T cells enriched from blood (not recorded which). The chain carries TRBV7-9 and TRBJ1-4, with 7 bases lining up with TRBD1. This receptor was identified in a man aged 18 to 35 who had recovered from COVID-19. The CDR3 is CASSSLRGGQTNEKLFF. The CDR3 region has the DNA TGTGCCAGCAGCTCGCTACGAGGGGGACAGACTAATGAAAAACTGTTTTTT.